A single sample is the source of the 18 T cell receptor beta chains below, sequenced in a study of OX40 agonist ivuxolimab in advanced cancers. TCRdb's table, derived via immunoSEQ multiplex PCR, lists solely in-frame clones and lacks some. The repertoire holds approximately 35,000 clones, with roughly four fifths as singletons. Specimen: CD4+ or CD8+ T cells sorted from blood, collected in a trial of the OX40 agonist ivuxolimab. Receptors were obtained from an adult with an advanced solid tumor such as melanoma, head and neck, liver or kidney cancer.

The chain has TRBV27 and TRBJ1-3; 7 bases map to TRBD1. Trimming at V came to 4 bases and at J to 4 bases, leaving 4 bases not matched to a gene. CDR3 size: 14 residues. CDR1 is MNHEY, CDR2 SMNVEV, per germline (reference sequence). CDR3 nucleotides: TGTGCCAGCAGTTCGACAGGGTCCGGAAACACCATATATTTT. It translates to CASSSTGSGNTIYF.

The chain uses TRBV5-1 and TRBJ1-2; TRBD1 matches 7 bases. The germline gives CDR1 SGHRS, CDR2 YFSETQ. J was trimmed by 0 bases and V by 1 base; bases with no gene match: 3. The CDR3 contains 15 residues. CDR3 amino acids: CASSLWDRTNYGYTF. In DNA, the CDR3 is TGCGCCAGCAGCTTGTGGGACAGAACTAACTATGGCTACACCTTC. Full variable domain (rest looked up from reference TRBV5-1 and TRBJ1-2): KAGVTQTPRYLIKTRGQQVTLSCSPISGHRSVSWYQQTPGQGLQFLFEYFSETQRNKGNFPGRFSGRQFSNSRSEMNVSTLELGDSALYLCASSLWDRTNYGYTFGSGTRLTVV.

This clone was detected a few times. The CDR3 sequence: CASSLGAGYWDYGYTF. The CDR3 nucleotides are TGTGCCAGCAGCTTGGGGGCAGGCTACTGGGACTATGGCTACACCTTC. The chain is built from TRBV5-6 and TRBJ1-2; unclear D gene. The CDR3 is 16 amino acids. The germline gives CDR1 SGHDT, CDR2 YYEEEE. V dropped 0 bases and J dropped 3 bases, with 15 bases sitting between them.

The rearrangement links TRBV5-6 to TRBJ2-3; 9 positions match TRBD2. This CDR3 comprises 17 residues. After removal of 0 bases from V and 2 bases from J, the junction contained 7 bases not matched to a gene. Germline V lookup: CDR1 SGHDT, CDR2 YYEEEE. This chain's CDR3 is CASSLDVSGGPTDTQYF. The CDR3 DNA is TGTGCCAGCAGCTTGGATGTTAGCGGGGGCCCCACAGATACGCAGTATTTT. The whole variable domain, filled in from reference TRBV5-6 and TRBJ2-3, reads DAGVTQSPTHLIKTRGQQVTLRCSPKSGHDTVSWYQQALGQGPQFIFQYYEEEERQRGNFPDRFSGHQFPNYSSELNVNALLLGDSALYLCASSLDVSGGPTDTQYFGPGTRLTVL.

The V call is TRBV6-5, the J call TRBJ1-2, with a tentative D call TRBD1 (5 bases). From germline, CDR1 is MNHEY and CDR2 SVGAGI. The CDR3 runs 14 residues. Trimming cost V 5 bases and J 5 bases, with 15 bases left between them. CDR3 amino acids: CASSPQAAVYGYTF. In nucleotides, the CDR3 is TGTGCCAGCAGTCCACAGGCGGCGGTTTATGGCTACACCTTC.

V and J are TRBV11-2 and TRBJ1-2; 12 positions match TRBD1. Per germline, CDR1 SGHAT and CDR2 FQNNGV. CDR3 length: 15 residues. The trim removed 4 bases at V and 8 bases at J, leaving 8 bases unmatched. The CDR3 loop reads CASSYGTGGRGGYTF. CDR3 in DNA: TGTGCCAGCAGCTACGGGACAGGGGGCCGAGGAGGCTACACCTTC.

The genes are TRBV6-1 and TRBJ1-1; 10 nucleotides align to TRBD1. CDR3 length: 15 residues. CDR1 and CDR2 (germline): MNHNS, SASEGT. Trimming removed 10 bases from V and 1 base from J; junction bases left unmatched: 9. CDR3 sequence: CATRQGAQGNTEAFF. CDR3 DNA sequence: TGTGCCACTCGACAGGGGGCGCAGGGGAACACTGAAGCTTTCTTT.

The CDR3 bases are TGTGCCAGCAGTTATGGGCAGAACAATCAGCCCCAGCATTTT. This codes for CASSYGQNNQPQHF. The chain has TRBV6-5 and TRBJ1-5; no definite D call. V gave up 3 bases and J gave up 3 bases, with 9 bases separating them. The length of the CDR3 is 14 residues. The germline V gene encodes CDR1 MNHEY and CDR2 SVGAGI.

The chain joins TRBV14 to TRBJ1-2, with unresolved D. V was cut by 2 bases and J by 1 base, with 2 bases left in between. Germline CDR1 reads SGHDN; CDR2 reads FVKESK. The CDR3 spans 12 residues. CDR3 DNA sequence: TGTGCCAGCAGCCAAAGTAACTATGGCTACACCTTC. This translates into CASSQSNYGYTF.

Only one count was recorded for this clone. The chain recombines TRBV11-2 with TRBJ2-5; no clear D. Near its end, the DNA agrees better with TRBJ2-7, so the J call may be wrong. This CDR3 has 14 residues. Germline V gives CDR1 SGHAT, CDR2 FQNNGV. This CDR3 reads CASSPIDYLGEQYF. In DNA form, the CDR3 reads TGTGCCAGCAGCCCTATAGATTATTTGGGCGAGCAGTACTTC.

The chain carries TRBV18 and TRBJ1-3; D uncertain. Trimming removed 3 bases at V and 0 bases at J, with 18 bases between. This CDR3 contains 18 residues. Germline loops: CDR1 KGHSH, CDR2 LQKENI. CDR3 sequence reads: CASSPSTGLRGSGNTIYF. The CDR3 DNA is TGTGCCAGCTCACCGTCTACCGGGCTTCGAGGCTCTGGAAACACCATATATTTT.

By proportion, this clone is medium-sized. The CDR3: CASSPPRTWGTGELFF. The CDR3 coding sequence is TGTGCCAGCAGTCCGCCACGGACTTGGGGAACCGGGGAGCTGTTTTTT. The chain recombines TRBV27 with TRBJ2-2; D might be TRBD2 (5 bases). Germline V lookup: CDR1 MNHEY, CDR2 SMNVEV (reference sequence). Trimming pared 5 bases from V and 5 bases from J, leaving 18 bases between. The CDR3 sequence is 16 residues long.

The chain carries TRBV6-5 and TRBJ1-5; maybe TRBD1 (5 bases). Trimming pared 5 bases from V and 5 bases from J, leaving 13 bases between. The CDR3 is 14 amino acids. Germline V gene sequence: CDR1 MNHEY, CDR2 SVGAGI. DNA for the CDR3: TGTGCCAGCAGTCCCCCGGGGGGGGATCAGCCCCAGCATTTT. It yields the protein CASSPPGGDQPQHF.

The chain links TRBV27 to TRBJ1-2; D is ambiguous. Germline CDR1 MNHEY, CDR2 SMNVEV (reference sequence). V was trimmed by 6 bases and J by 3 bases, leaving 14 bases between them. The CDR3 is 14 residues long. The DNA for the CDR3 is TGTGCCAGCAGCCCTCGGCTGGGTCACTATGGCTACACCTTC. It encodes CASSPRLGHYGYTF.

This chain links TRBV6-1 with TRBJ2-1, with a weak D call TRBD2 (6 bases). The germline gives CDR1 MNHNS, CDR2 SASEGT. V was shortened by 6 bases and J by 4 bases, with 16 bases between the two germline ends. The length of the CDR3 is 15 residues. The CDR3 DNA follows: TGTGCCAGCAGGGCGGGACTCCTATTATACAATGAGCAGTTCTTC. Translation gives CASRAGLLLYNEQFF.

This clone was seen more than once but under ten times. The chain employs TRBV11-2 and TRBJ1-4, with 9 positions matching TRBD1. The CDR3 is made up of 14 amino acids. Germline V gives CDR1 SGHAT, CDR2 FQNNGV. V lost 4 bases and J lost 6; bases outside the gene matches: 3. Here the CDR3 reads CASSWGQGYEKLFF. CDR3 nucleotides: TGTGCCAGCAGCTGGGGACAGGGTTATGAAAAACTGTTTTTT.

The chain has TRBV13 and TRBJ1-1, with D perhaps TRBD1 (5 bases). V was pared by 1 base and J by 4 bases, with 10 bases between. Germline V CDR1 and CDR2: PRHDT, FYEKMQ (reference sequence). The CDR3 has 14 residues. The DNA for the CDR3 is TGTGCCAGCAGCTTAGACCAGGGAAGCACTGAAGCTTTCTTT. Translated: CASSLDQGSTEAFF.

This clone was detected only a few times. This chain links TRBV7-9 with TRBJ1-1, with D tentatively TRBD1 (5 bases). The CDR3 consists of 15 residues. Looked up from germline, CDR1 is SEHNR and CDR2 is FQNEAQ (reference sequence). V dropped 5 bases and J dropped 0 bases, with 13 bases sitting between them. In DNA form, the CDR3 reads TGTGCCAGCAGCCTCTCTAGAGGGGTGAACACTGAAGCTTTCTTT. Amino acid sequence: CASSLSRGVNTEAFF.